The 7 T cell receptor beta chains listed next were all sequenced from one sample in a study of T cell responses to AZD1222 COVID-19 vaccine. Profiling relied on immunoSEQ multiplex PCR, and the TCRdb table lists in-frame clones only, not all of them. The profile shows about 76,000 clones, roughly 88% of them singletons. Here the sequenced sample was peripheral blood, taken on day 0 of AZD1222 vaccination. These receptors all come from an adult in good health.

This clone has a handful of counts. The chain carries TRBV4-2 and TRBJ1-2; 10 bases align to TRBD1. The V gene's germline CDR1 is LGHNA and CDR2 YNFKEQ. V dropped 4 bases and J dropped 3; count of bases not matched to a gene: 14. CDR3 length: 18 amino acids. The CDR3 loop is CASSLDRPGQGFDYGYTF. CDR3 sequence (DNA): TGTGCCAGCAGCCTAGACCGACCGGGACAGGGGTTTGACTATGGCTACACCTTC.

The rearrangement links TRBV5-8 to TRBJ1-2; possible D gene TRBD1, 5 bases. Looked up from germline, CDR1 is SGHTS and CDR2 is YDEGEE. The CDR3 is made up of 13 amino acids. Trimming pared 1 base from V and 8 bases from J, leaving 12 bases between. The CDR3 region is CASSLIGAQGYTF. The CDR3 nucleotides are TGTGCCAGCAGCTTGATAGGGGCTCAGGGCTACACCTTC.

This clone was counted only a few times. The rearrangement links TRBV10-3 to TRBJ2-3, with a weak D call TRBD2 (6 bases). V was clipped by 7 bases and J by 0 bases, with 14 bases between them. In germline, CDR1 is ENHRY, CDR2 SYGVKD. The CDR3 length is 15 residues. Here the CDR3 DNA reads TGTGCCATCACCGGCGGCGGGATAAGCACAGATACGCAGTATTTT. Amino acid sequence: CAITGGGISTDTQYF.

This clone has only a few counts. The V call is TRBV7-9, the J call TRBJ1-4; D not certain. The CDR3 consists of 14 residues. CDR1 is SEHNR and CDR2 is FQNEAQ in the germline V gene (reference sequence). V gave up 0 bases and J gave up 10 bases, with 12 bases separating them. CDR3 sequence reads: CASSLARNRGKLFF. CDR3 in DNA: TGTGCCAGCAGCTTAGCGCGGAATAGAGGAAAACTGTTTTTT.

The chain recombines TRBV5-1 with TRBJ1-5; unclear D gene. Trimming removed 5 bases from V and 0 bases from J, with 12 bases in between. The germline V gene encodes CDR1 SGHRS and CDR2 YFSETQ. The CDR3 totals 15 residues. The DNA of the CDR3 is TGCGCCAGCAGAACCCAGCCGAATAGCAATCAGCCCCAGCATTTT. The encoded protein is CASRTQPNSNQPQHF.

This clone was observed once. This sequence joins TRBV10-3 and TRBJ2-3, with 9 positions matching TRBD2. V lost 8 bases to trimming and J lost 0 bases; unmatched junction nucleotides: 3. Per the germline V gene, CDR1 is ENHRY and CDR2 is SYGVKD. This CDR3 spans 14 amino acids. The CDR3 sequence is CAIRTSGSTDTQYF. For the CDR3, the DNA is TGTGCCATCCGAACTAGCGGGAGCACAGATACGCAGTATTTT.

The chain has TRBV10-3 and TRBJ1-3, with D unclear. CDR3 length: 15 amino acids. Germline V gene sequence: CDR1 ENHRY, CDR2 SYGVKD. V shed 4 bases and J shed 0 bases, with 10 bases lying between them. This CDR3 is CAISGPPDSGNTIYF. The CDR3 DNA reads as TGTGCCATCAGTGGCCCCCCCGACTCTGGAAACACCATATATTTT.